This T cell receptor beta chain came from a study of T cell responses to AZD1222 COVID-19 vaccine. The CDR3 runs 13 residues. The germline V gene encodes CDR1 SGHDN and CDR2 FVKESK. This clone was observed a few times. The antigen remains undetermined. The junction and the germline gene differ at one end; a read error may be behind it. Profiling relied on immunoSEQ multiplex PCR, and the TCRdb table lists in-frame clones only, not all of them. The data hold roughly 150,000 clones, with 90% observed a single time. Whole-study findings and limits: At baseline, seropositivity was found in only a handful of AZD1222 recipients. There were vaccine-associated CD4 TCRs across spike, dominant at 160-218 and 743-854. Spike-specific TCR breadth and depth both grew after two AZD1222 doses.

The source material was peripheral blood, sampled on day 0 of AZD1222 vaccination. The chain joins TRBV14 to TRBJ2-2, with TRBD1 matching over 7 bases. This clonotype originated in an adult in good health. The CDR3, as DNA: TGTGCCAGCAGCAAAGACAGGGTCGGGGAGCTGTTTTTT. This translates into CASSKDRVGELFF.